This T cell receptor beta chain was recovered during a study of blood T cells in healthy people across ages. The second PCR ran about 6 to 11 cycles with a sample-barcoded 5' primer and J-beta primers. TCRdb independently ran MiXCR on the 5' RACE reads; one entry per CDR3 protein. The sample lists 700,000 or so distinct CDR3 sequences; about 43% were seen once. Study-level points and caveats: When set beside aged donors, long-lived donors presented more naive CD4+ cells and higher diversity.

The germline V and J ends were trimmed by 3 bases and 5 bases, with 17 bases remaining between them. CDR1 is SGHRS, CDR2 YFSETQ, per germline. The CDR3 runs to 15 residues. Only a few counts were recorded for this clonotype. The antigen is undetermined. The chain joins TRBV5-1 to TRBJ2-5, with D unclear. Source material: blood. The sequence was obtained from a man older than 75 in good health. CDR3 DNA sequence: TGCGCCAGCAGCTCGTTCGACGGATTGATGGAGACCCAGTACTTC. It codes for CASSSFDGLMETQYF.